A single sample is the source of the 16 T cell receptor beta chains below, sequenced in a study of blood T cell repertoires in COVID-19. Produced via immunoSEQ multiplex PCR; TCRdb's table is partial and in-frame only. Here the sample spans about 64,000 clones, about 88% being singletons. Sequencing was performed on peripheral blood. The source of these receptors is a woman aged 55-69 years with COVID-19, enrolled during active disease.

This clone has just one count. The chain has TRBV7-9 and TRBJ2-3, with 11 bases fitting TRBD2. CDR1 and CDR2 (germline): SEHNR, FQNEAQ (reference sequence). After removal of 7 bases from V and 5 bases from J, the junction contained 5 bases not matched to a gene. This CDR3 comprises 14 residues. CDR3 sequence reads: CASKPGTSGDTQYF. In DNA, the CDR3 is TGTGCCAGCAAACCCGGGACTAGCGGAGATACGCAGTATTTT. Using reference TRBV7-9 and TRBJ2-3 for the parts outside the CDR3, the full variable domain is DTGVSQNPRHKITKRGQNVTFRCDPISEHNRLYWYRQTLGQGPEFLTYFQNEAQLEKSRLLSDRFSAERPKGSFSTLEIQRTEQGDSAMYLCASKPGTSGDTQYFGPGTRLTVL.

CDR3 DNA: TGTGCCAGCAGTAGGACAGGCGTGTACAATGAGCAGTTCTTC. Translated, it gives CASSRTGVYNEQFF. The chain recombines TRBV6-5 with TRBJ2-1, with 7 bases that match TRBD1. Germline trimming cut 5 bases from V and 4 bases from J; bases unmatched to any gene: 5. CDR3 length: 14 residues. Germline V gene lookup returns CDR1 MNHEY and CDR2 SVGAGI.

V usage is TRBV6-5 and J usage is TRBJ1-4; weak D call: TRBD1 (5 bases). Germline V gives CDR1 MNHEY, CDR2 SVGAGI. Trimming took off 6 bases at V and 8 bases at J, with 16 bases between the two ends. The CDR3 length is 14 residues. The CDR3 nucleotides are TGTGCCAGCAGCCAACAGGCTCGGGGGGAAAAACTGTTTTTT. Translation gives CASSQQARGEKLFF.

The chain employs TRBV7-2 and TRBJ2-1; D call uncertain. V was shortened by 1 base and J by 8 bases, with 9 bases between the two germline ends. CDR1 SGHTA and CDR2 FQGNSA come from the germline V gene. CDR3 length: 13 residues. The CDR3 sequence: CASSLDRVDEQFF. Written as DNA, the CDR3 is TGTGCCAGCAGCTTAGATCGAGTGGATGAGCAGTTCTTC.

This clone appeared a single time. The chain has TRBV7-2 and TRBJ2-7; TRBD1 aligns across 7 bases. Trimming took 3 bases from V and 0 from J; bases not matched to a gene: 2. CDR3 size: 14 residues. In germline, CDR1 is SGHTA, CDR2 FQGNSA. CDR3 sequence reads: CASSLRDSSYEQYF. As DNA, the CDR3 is TGTGCCAGCAGCTTGAGGGACAGCTCCTACGAGCAGTACTTC.

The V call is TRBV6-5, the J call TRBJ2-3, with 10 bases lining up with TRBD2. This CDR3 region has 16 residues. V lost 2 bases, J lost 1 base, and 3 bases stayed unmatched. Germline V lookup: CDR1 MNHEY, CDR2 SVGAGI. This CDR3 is CASSYASGSGTDTQYF. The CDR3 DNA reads TGTGCCAGCAGTTACGCTAGCGGGAGTGGCACAGATACGCAGTATTTT.

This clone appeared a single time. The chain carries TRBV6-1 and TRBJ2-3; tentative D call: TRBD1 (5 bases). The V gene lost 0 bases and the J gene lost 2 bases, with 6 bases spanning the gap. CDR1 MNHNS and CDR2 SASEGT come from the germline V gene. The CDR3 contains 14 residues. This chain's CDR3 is CASSEAGPTDTQYF. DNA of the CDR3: TGTGCCAGCAGTGAAGCGGGGCCCACAGATACGCAGTATTTT.

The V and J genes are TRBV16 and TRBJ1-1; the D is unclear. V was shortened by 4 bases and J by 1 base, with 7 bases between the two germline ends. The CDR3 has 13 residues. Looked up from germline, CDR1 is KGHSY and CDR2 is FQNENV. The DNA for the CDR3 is TGTGCCAGCAGCCCCCAGTCGAACACTGAAGCTTTCTTT. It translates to CASSPQSNTEAFF.

This CDR3 is CASSDRQETYEQYF. CDR3 nucleotides: TGTGCCAGCAGTGATAGACAGGAAACCTACGAGCAGTACTTC. The chain carries TRBV6-1 and TRBJ2-7; D possibly corresponds to TRBD1 (6 bases). The V gene lost 3 bases and the J gene lost 2 bases, with 11 bases spanning the gap. Germline V gene sequence: CDR1 MNHNS, CDR2 SASEGT. The CDR3 has 14 residues.

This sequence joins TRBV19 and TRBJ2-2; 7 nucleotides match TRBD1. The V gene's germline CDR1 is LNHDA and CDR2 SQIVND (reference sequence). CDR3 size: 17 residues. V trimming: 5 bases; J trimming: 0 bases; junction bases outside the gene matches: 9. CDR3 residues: CASSSSSGTANTGELFF. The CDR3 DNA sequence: TGTGCCAGTAGTTCCTCATCCGGGACAGCGAACACCGGGGAGCTGTTTTTT.

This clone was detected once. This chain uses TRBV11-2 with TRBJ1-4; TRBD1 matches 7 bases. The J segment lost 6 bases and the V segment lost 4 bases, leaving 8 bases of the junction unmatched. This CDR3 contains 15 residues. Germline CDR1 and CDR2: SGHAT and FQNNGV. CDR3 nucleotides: TGTGCCAGCAGCTCAAACGAGGGGACAGATGAAAAACTGTTTTTT. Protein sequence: CASSSNEGTDEKLFF.

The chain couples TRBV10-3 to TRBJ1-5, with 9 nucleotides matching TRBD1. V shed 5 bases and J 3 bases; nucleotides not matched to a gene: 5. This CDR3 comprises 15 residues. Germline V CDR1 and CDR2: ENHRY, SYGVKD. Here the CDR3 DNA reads TGTGCCATCAGTTCCGGGACAGGGAACAATCAGCCCCAGCATTTT. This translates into CAISSGTGNNQPQHF.

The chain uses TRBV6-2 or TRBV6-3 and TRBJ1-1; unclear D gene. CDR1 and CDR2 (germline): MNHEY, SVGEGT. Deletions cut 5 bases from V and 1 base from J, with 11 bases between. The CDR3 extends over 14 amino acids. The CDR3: CASSQRQQNTEAFF. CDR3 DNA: TGTGCCAGCAGTCAGCGGCAACAGAACACTGAAGCTTTCTTT.

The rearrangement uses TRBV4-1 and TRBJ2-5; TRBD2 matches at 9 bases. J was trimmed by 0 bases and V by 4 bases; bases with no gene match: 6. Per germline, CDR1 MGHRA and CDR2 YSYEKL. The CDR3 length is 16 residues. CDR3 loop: CASSPAGGTDQETQYF. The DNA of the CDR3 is TGCGCCAGCAGCCCGGCGGGGGGGACAGACCAAGAGACCCAGTACTTC.

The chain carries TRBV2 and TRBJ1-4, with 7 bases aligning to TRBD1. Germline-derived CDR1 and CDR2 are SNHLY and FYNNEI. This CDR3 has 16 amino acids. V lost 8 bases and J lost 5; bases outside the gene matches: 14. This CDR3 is CASRRDSWGANEKLFF. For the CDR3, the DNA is TGTGCCAGCCGCCGGGACAGTTGGGGGGCAAATGAAAAACTGTTTTTT.

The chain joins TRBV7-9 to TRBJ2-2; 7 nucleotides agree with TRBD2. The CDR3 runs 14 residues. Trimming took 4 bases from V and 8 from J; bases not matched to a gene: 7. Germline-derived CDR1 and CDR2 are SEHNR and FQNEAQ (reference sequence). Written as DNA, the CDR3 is TGTGCCAGCAGCTCCCTAGCGGTAGAAGGGGAGCTGTTTTTT. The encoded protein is CASSSLAVEGELFF.